Presented here are 20 T cell receptor beta chains from one specimen sequenced in a study of blood T cells in healthy people across ages. Using a J-beta primer mix together with a sample-barcoded 5' primer, a second PCR was run for 7 to 11 cycles. TCRdb re-derived calls from the 5' RACE reads in MiXCR, one entry per CDR3 protein. This table holds some 1.5 million distinct CDR3 sequences, about 28% found once. Material for sequencing was blood. The source of these receptors is a woman aged 25-40 years in good health.

The genes are TRBV10-3 and TRBJ2-1; D is unclear. CDR3 size: 13 residues. Germline V gene lookup returns CDR1 ENHRY and CDR2 SYGVKD. The V and J ends lost 3 bases and 3 bases respectively, with 6 bases between them. In DNA form, the CDR3 reads TGTGCCATCAGTGACGGGCTCTACAATGAGCAGTTCTTC. Its protein is CAISDGLYNEQFF.

This clonotype was detected once. Here the CDR3 omits its conserved ending phenylalanine or tryptophan, so a read error is the likely source. The chain joins TRBV20-1 to TRBJ2-7; 7 bases agree with TRBD1. V trimming: 1 base; J trimming: 4 bases; junction bases outside the gene matches: 4. CDR3 length: 13 amino acids. Germline V gives CDR1 DFQATT, CDR2 SNEGSKA (reference sequence). CDR3 DNA sequence: TGCAGTGCTAGAGCCAGACAGGGTTACGAGCAGTACTTA. It codes for CSARARQGYEQYL.

The chain's CDR3 is CSAKRLADEQYF. CDR3 DNA: TGCAGTGCAAAAAGACTAGCCGACGAGCAGTACTTC. The chain joins TRBV20-1 to TRBJ2-7, with 7 bases aligning to TRBD2. Germline V gene sequence: CDR1 DFQATT, CDR2 SNEGSKA (reference sequence). This CDR3 region has 12 residues. After removal of 6 bases from V and 5 bases from J, the junction contained 7 bases not matched to a gene.

This clonotype occurred a few times. The rearrangement joins TRBV7-9 to TRBJ2-7, with TRBD2 matching over 7 bases. The CDR3 runs 16 residues. V shed 5 bases and J 2 bases; nucleotides not matched to a gene: 12. The V gene's germline CDR1 is SEHNR and CDR2 FQNEAQ (reference sequence). CDR3 DNA: TGTGCCAGCAGCGACCGGAGAGGTGGGGGGGCCTACGAGCAGTACTTC. This codes for CASSDRRGGGAYEQYF.

This clonotype was seen ten or more times. The chain has TRBV10-3 and TRBJ1-2; D perhaps matches TRBD1 (5 bases). From germline, CDR1 is ENHRY and CDR2 SYGVKD. This CDR3 has 17 amino acids. Trimming took 0 bases from V and 0 from J, leaving 14 bases between them. The CDR3: CAISESNWGEANYGYTF. As DNA, the CDR3 is TGTGCCATCAGTGAGTCGAACTGGGGGGAAGCTAACTATGGCTACACCTTC.

This rearrangement joins TRBV5-1 to TRBJ2-3, with a weak D call TRBD2 (7 bases). The CDR3 runs to 15 residues. CDR1 is SGHRS, CDR2 YFSETQ, per germline. V lost 6 bases and J 2 bases, leaving 16 bases between the germline ends. The CDR3 DNA reads as TGCGCCAGCATGCTTTCGGGGGGCTCCACAGATACGCAGTATTTT. Translation: CASMLSGGSTDTQYF.

The chain employs TRBV7-9 and TRBJ2-7; 10 bases fit TRBD1. The V gene's germline CDR1 is SEHNR and CDR2 FQNEAQ (reference sequence). V was clipped by 0 bases and J by 2 bases; unmatched bases: 7. CDR3 length: 17 amino acids. The chain's CDR3 is CASSLAGDRGFPYEQYF. CDR3 DNA: TGTGCCAGCAGCTTAGCAGGGGACAGGGGCTTCCCCTACGAGCAGTACTTC.

This chain uses TRBV20-1 with TRBJ1-6, with unresolved D. Germline V gene sequence: CDR1 DFQATT, CDR2 SNEGSKA (reference sequence). Deletions cut 2 bases from V and 9 bases from J, with 11 bases between. The length of the CDR3 is 13 residues. The CDR3 region is CSARLGLRSPLHF. The CDR3 DNA reads TGCAGTGCTAGACTAGGGCTCCGTTCACCCCTCCACTTT.

The table lists this clonotype with a few counts. The J gene is TRBJ2-7, the V gene TRBV9; D remains unclear. The CDR3 spans 14 residues. The germline CDR1 and CDR2 sequences are SGDLS and YYNGEE. V dropped 1 base and J dropped 6 bases, with 14 bases sitting between them. CDR3 nucleotides: TGTGCCAGCAGCGTAACCCTCGACGCGTCCGAGCAGTACTTC. Encoded protein: CASSVTLDASEQYF.

The chain uses TRBV14 and TRBJ1-6; D remains ambiguous. Germline V CDR1 and CDR2: SGHDN, FVKESK. The CDR3 is 14 residues long. Trimming pared 4 bases from V and 6 bases from J, leaving 10 bases between. CDR3 sequence reads: CASSPLKGNSPLHF. Written as DNA, the CDR3 is TGTGCCAGCAGCCCCCTGAAGGGTAATTCACCCCTCCACTTT.

This clonotype showed up just a few times. Possible read error: a much larger clone is one base away. The chain links TRBV7-3 to TRBJ2-3; possibly TRBD2 for D (6 bases). The CDR3 covers 15 residues. CDR1 is SGHTA and CDR2 is FQGTGA in the germline V gene. V lost 2 bases, J lost 0 bases, and 9 bases lay in between. In nucleotides, the CDR3 is TGTGCCAGCAGCTTATGGAGCGGGAGCACAGATACGCAGTATTTT. This gives the protein CASSLWSGSTDTQYF. Looking up the rest from reference TRBV7-3 and TRBJ2-3 gives the full variable domain: GAGVSQTPSNKVTEKGKYVELRCDPISGHTALYWYRQSLGQGPEFLIYFQGTGAADDSGLPNDRFFAVRPEGSVSTLKIQRTERGDSAVYLCASSLWSGSTDTQYFGPGTRLTVL.

As regards this clonotype: Being one base from a much bigger clone, this may be a read error. The J gene is TRBJ2-7, the V gene TRBV6-6, with D hard to call. This CDR3 has 14 residues. Per the germline V gene, CDR1 is MNHNY and CDR2 is SVGAGI (reference sequence). Trimming left V 2 bases short and J 7 bases short, with 15 bases between. The CDR3 region has the DNA TGTGCCAGCAGTTACAGCTGGACCCACAATGAGCAGTACTTC. It encodes CASSYSWTHNEQYF.

This clonotype was recorded a few times. V usage is TRBV10-3 and J usage is TRBJ2-1, with unresolved D. The CDR3 spans 13 residues. Trimming removed 4 bases from V and 3 bases from J, with 7 bases in between. Germline V gives CDR1 ENHRY, CDR2 SYGVKD. Written as DNA, the CDR3 is TGTGCCATCAGTGGAGAGCGCTACAATGAGCAGTTCTTC. Protein sequence: CAISGERYNEQFF.

The chain has TRBV12-3 or TRBV12-4 and TRBJ1-6; D gene uncertain. Trimming shortened V by 0 bases and J by 7 bases, and 19 bases separated the two germline ends. This CDR3 region has 18 residues. The CDR3 sequence is CASSLAPSEGNPNSPLHF. The CDR3 DNA sequence: TGTGCCAGCAGTTTAGCACCCTCGGAAGGGAACCCGAATTCACCCCTCCACTTT.

This sequence joins TRBV5-5 and TRBJ1-2; D remains unclear. V was trimmed by 0 bases and J by 0 bases, leaving 9 bases between them. The CDR3 is 15 amino acids. Germline loops: CDR1 SGHKS, CDR2 YYEKEE (reference sequence). The DNA of the CDR3 is TGTGCCAGCAGCTTGGGACCCCGCGCTAACTATGGCTACACCTTC. Its translation: CASSLGPRANYGYTF.

This clonotype has a handful of counts. The chain is built from TRBV4-1 and TRBJ2-3; TRBD2 agrees at 13 bases. From germline, CDR1 is MGHRA and CDR2 YSYEKL. CDR3 size: 17 residues. J gave up 2 bases and V 0 bases, and 2 bases lay outside the gene matches. This chain's CDR3 is CASSQEGLAGYTDTQYF. The CDR3 DNA follows: TGCGCCAGCAGCCAAGAGGGACTAGCGGGGTACACAGATACGCAGTATTTT.

A few counts support this clonotype. The rearrangement joins TRBV11-2 to TRBJ2-1; 8 bases fit TRBD2. The germline CDR1 and CDR2 sequences are SGHAT and FQNNGV. The CDR3 loop spans 17 amino acids. The trim removed 1 base at V and 1 base at J, leaving 6 bases unmatched. The CDR3 loop reads CASSLGRASGSYNEQFF. Here the CDR3 DNA reads TGTGCCAGCAGCTTAGGTAGGGCTAGCGGGTCCTACAATGAGCAGTTCTTC. The full variable domain, rest sourced from reference TRBV11-2 and TRBJ2-1, is EAGVAQSPRYKIIEKRQSVAFWCNPISGHATLYWYQQILGQGPKLLIQFQNNGVVDDSQLPKDRFSAERLKGVDSTLKIQPAKLEDSAVYLCASSLGRASGSYNEQFFGPGTRLTVL.

This clonotype was counted only a few times. The V and J genes are TRBV6-5 and TRBJ2-3; 7 bases match TRBD2. Germline V lookup: CDR1 MNHEY, CDR2 SVGAGI. This CDR3 has 16 residues. V shed 8 bases, J shed 1 base, and the junction held 12 bases outside the gene matches. The CDR3 nucleotides read TGTGCCAGCCGGAGACTAGCCTCTCTAGGCACAGATACGCAGTATTTT. It yields the protein CASRRLASLGTDTQYF.

The genes are TRBV27 and TRBJ1-5; D gene unclear. Trimming took 4 bases from V and 9 from J, leaving 10 bases between them. CDR3 length: 12 amino acids. The germline CDR1 and CDR2 sequences are MNHEY and SMNVEV (reference sequence). The CDR3 DNA sequence: TGTGCCAGCAGTTCCAACTGGGGGCCCCAGCATTTT. This codes for CASSSNWGPQHF.

Only a few counts were recorded for this clonotype. This rearrangement joins TRBV4-2 to TRBJ1-6; D is undetermined. CDR1 and CDR2 from the germline V gene are LGHNA and YNFKEQ. The V end was cut by 0 bases, the J end by 0 bases, with 9 bases between. This CDR3 is 17 amino acids long. The CDR3 region is CASSQEGLSSYNSPLHF. The CDR3 DNA reads as TGTGCCAGCAGCCAAGAAGGGCTCAGCTCCTATAATTCACCCCTCCACTTT.